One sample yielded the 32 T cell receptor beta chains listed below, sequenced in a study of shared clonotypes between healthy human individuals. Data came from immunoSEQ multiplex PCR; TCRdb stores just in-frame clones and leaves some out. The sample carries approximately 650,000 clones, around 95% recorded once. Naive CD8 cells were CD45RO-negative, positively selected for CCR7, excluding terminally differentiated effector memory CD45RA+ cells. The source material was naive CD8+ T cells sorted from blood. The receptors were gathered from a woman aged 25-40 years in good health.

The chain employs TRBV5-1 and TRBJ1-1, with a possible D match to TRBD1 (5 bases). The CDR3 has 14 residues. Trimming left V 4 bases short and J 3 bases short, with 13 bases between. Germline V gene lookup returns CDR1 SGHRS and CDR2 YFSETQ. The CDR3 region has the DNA TGCGCCAGCAGCCCCCCCGGGGGAGACACTGAAGCTTTCTTT. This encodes CASSPPGGDTEAFF.

CDR3 sequence: CASSQVGAVQNTIYF. The CDR3 DNA reads as TGCGCCAGCAGCCAAGTGGGGGCAGTTCAAAACACCATATATTTT. This chain links TRBV4-1 with TRBJ1-3, with a possible D match to TRBD1 (6 bases). Trimming pared 1 base from V and 6 bases from J, leaving 13 bases between. This CDR3 has 15 residues. The germline gives CDR1 MGHRA, CDR2 YSYEKL.

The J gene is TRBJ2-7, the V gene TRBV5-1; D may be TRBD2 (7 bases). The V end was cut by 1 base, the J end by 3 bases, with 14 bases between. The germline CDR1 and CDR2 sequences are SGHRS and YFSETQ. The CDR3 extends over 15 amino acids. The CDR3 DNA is TGCGCCAGCAGCTTGCACAGGGAGGGGAACTACGAGCAGTACTTC. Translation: CASSLHREGNYEQYF. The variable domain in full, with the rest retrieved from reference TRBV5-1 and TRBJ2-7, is KAGVTQTPRYLIKTRGQQVTLSCSPISGHRSVSWYQQTPGQGLQFLFEYFSETQRNKGNFPGRFSGRQFSNSRSEMNVSTLELGDSALYLCASSLHREGNYEQYFGPGTRLTVT.

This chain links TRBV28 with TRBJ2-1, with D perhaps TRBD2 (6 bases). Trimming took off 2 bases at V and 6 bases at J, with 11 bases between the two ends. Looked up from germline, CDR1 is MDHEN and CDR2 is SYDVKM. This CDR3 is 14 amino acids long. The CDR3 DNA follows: TGTGCCAGCAGTTTAGGAGGGCGGGGCAATGAGCAGTTCTTC. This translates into CASSLGGRGNEQFF.

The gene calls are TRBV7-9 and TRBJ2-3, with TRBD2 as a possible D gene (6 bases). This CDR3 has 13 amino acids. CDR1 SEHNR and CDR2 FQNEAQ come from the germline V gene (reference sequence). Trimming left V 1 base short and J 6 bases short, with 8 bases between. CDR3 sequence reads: CASSLDGGDTQYF. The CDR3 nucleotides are TGTGCCAGCAGCTTAGATGGGGGGGATACGCAGTATTTT.

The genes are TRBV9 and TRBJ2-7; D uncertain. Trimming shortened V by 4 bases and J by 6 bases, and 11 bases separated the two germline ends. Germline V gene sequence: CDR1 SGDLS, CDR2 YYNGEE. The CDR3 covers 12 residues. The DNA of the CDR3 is TGTGCCAGCAGCTTCCCGCGGCTCGAGCAGTACTTC. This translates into CASSFPRLEQYF.

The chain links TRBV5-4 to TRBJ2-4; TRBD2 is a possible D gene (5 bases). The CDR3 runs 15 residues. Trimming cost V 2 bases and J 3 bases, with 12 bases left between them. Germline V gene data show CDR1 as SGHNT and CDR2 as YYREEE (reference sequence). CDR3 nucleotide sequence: TGTGCCAGCAGCTTCGGGGAATCCGGCAAAAACATTCAGTACTTC. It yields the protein CASSFGESGKNIQYF.

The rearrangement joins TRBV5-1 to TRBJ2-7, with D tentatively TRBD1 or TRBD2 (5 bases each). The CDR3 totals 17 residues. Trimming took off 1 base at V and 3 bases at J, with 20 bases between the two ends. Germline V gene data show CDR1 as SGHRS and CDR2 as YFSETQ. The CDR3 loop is CASSLSTRASRHYEQYF. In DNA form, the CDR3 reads TGCGCCAGCAGCTTGTCCACCAGGGCTAGCAGACACTACGAGCAGTACTTC.

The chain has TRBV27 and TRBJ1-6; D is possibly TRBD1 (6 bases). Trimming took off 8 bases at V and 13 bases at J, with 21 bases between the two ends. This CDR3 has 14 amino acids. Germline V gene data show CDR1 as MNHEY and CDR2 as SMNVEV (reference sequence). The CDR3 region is CASSIGGPESPLHF. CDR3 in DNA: TGTGCCAGCTCAATAGGGGGACCCGAGTCTCCCCTCCACTTT.

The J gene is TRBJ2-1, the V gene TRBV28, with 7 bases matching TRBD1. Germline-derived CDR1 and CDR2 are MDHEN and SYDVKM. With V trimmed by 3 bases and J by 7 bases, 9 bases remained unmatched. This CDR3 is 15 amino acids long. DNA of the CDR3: TGTGCCAGCAGTTTTTCGGACAGGACTTGGAATGAGCAGTTCTTC. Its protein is CASSFSDRTWNEQFF. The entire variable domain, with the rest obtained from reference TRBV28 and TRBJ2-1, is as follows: DVKVTQSSRYLVKRTGEKVFLECVQDMDHENMFWYRQDPGLGLRLIYFSYDVKMKEKGDIPEGYSVSREKKERFSLILESASTNQTSMYLCASSFSDRTWNEQFFGPGTRLTVL.

The DNA of the CDR3 is TGTGCCAGTAGAGGCGACTCCTACGAGCAGTACTTC. Translation gives CASRGDSYEQYF. The chain couples TRBV19 to TRBJ2-7; D unresolved. Trimming pared 6 bases from V and 0 bases from J, leaving 6 bases between. The CDR3 has 12 amino acids. CDR1 LNHDA and CDR2 SQIVND come from the germline V gene (reference sequence). The complete variable domain, with remaining parts taken from reference TRBV19 and TRBJ2-7, reads DGGITQSPKYLFRKEGQNVTLSCEQNLNHDAMYWYRQDPGQGLRLIYYSQIVNDFQKGDIAEGYSVSREKKESFPLTVTSAQKNPTAFYLCASRGDSYEQYFGPGTRLTVT.

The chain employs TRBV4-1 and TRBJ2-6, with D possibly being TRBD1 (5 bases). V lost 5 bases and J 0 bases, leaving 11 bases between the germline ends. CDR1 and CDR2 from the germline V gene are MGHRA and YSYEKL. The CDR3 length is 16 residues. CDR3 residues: CASSNGHISGANVLTF. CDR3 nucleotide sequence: TGCGCCAGCAGCAACGGACATATCTCTGGGGCCAACGTCCTGACTTTC.

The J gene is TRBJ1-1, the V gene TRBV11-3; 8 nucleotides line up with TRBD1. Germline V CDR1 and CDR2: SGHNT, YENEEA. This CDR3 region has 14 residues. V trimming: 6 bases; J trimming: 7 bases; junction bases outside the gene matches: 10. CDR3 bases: TGTGCCAGCAGACCTCCGACAGGGGCCCATGAAGCTTTCTTT. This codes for CASRPPTGAHEAFF.

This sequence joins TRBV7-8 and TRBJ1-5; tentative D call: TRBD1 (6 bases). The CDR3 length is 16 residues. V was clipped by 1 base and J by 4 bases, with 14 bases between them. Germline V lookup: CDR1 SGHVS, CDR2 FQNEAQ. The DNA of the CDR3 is TGTGCCAGCAGCTTAGGGGCAGGGGTATGGAATCAGCCCCAGCATTTT. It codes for CASSLGAGVWNQPQHF.

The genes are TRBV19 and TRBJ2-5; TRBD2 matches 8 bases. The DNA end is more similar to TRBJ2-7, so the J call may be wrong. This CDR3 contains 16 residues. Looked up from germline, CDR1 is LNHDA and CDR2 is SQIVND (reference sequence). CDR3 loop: CASKPGAGGYSYEQYF. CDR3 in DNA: TGTGCCAGTAAGCCCGGGGCGGGAGGTTACTCCTACGAGCAGTACTTC.

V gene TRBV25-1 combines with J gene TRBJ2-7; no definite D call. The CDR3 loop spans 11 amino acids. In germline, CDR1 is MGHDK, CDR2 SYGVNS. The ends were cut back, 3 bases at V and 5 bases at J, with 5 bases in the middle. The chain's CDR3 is CASSDFDEQYF. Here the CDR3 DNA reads TGTGCCAGCAGTGATTTCGACGAGCAGTACTTC.

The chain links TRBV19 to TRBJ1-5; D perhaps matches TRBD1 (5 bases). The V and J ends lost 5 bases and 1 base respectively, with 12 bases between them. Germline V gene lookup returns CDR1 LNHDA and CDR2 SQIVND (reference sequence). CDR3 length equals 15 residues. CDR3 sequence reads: CASSLHRQSNQPQHF. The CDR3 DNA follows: TGTGCCAGTAGTTTACATCGACAGAGCAATCAGCCCCAGCATTTT.

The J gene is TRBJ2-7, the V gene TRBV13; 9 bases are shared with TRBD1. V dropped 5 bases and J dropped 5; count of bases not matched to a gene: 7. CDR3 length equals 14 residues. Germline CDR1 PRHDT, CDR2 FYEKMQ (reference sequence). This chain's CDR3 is CASSEAGTGNEQYF. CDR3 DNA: TGTGCCAGCAGCGAGGCGGGGACAGGGAACGAGCAGTACTTC.

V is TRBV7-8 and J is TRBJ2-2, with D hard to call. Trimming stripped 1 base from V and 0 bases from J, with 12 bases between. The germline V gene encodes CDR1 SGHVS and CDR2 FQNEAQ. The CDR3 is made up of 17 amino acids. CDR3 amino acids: CASSLVMLTPNTGELFF. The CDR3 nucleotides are TGTGCCAGCAGCTTAGTTATGCTAACTCCGAACACCGGGGAGCTGTTTTTT.

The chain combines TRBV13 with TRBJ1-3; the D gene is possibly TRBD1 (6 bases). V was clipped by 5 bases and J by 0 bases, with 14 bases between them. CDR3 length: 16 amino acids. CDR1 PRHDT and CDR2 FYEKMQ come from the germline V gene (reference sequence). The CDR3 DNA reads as TGTGCCAGCAGCCTGAAGGACAGAGTCTCTGGAAACACCATATATTTT. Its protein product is CASSLKDRVSGNTIYF.

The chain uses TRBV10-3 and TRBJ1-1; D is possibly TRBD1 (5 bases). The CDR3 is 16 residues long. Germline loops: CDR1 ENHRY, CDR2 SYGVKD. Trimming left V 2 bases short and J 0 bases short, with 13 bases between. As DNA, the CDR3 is TGTGCCATCAGTGAGAGCTTGGAGGGGATGAACACTGAAGCTTTCTTT. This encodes CAISESLEGMNTEAFF.

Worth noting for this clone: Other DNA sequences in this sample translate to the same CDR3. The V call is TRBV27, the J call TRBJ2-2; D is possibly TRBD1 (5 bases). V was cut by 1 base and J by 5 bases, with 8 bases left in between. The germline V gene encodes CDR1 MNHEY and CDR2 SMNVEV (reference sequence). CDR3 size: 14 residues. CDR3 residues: CASSLLQGTGELFF. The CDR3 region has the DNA TGTGCCAGCAGTTTATTGCAGGGAACCGGGGAGCTGTTTTTT.

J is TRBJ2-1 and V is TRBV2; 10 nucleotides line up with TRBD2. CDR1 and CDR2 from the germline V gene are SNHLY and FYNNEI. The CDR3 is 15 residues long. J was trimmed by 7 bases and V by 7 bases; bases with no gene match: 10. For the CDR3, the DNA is TGTGCCAGCAAAGAATTAGCGGGAGGCTGGAATGAGCAGTTCTTC. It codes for CASKELAGGWNEQFF. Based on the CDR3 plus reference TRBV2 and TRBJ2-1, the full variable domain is EPEVTQTPSHQVTQMGQEVILRCVPISNHLYFYWYRQILGQKVEFLVSFYNNEISEKSEIFDDQFSVERPDGSNFTLKIRSTKLEDSAMYFCASKELAGGWNEQFFGPGTRLTVL.

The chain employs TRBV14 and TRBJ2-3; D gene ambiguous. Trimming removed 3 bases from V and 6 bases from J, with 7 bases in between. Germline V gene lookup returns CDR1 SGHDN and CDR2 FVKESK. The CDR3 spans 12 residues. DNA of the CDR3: TGTGCCAGCAGCCATAGGGCGGATACGCAGTATTTT. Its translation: CASSHRADTQYF.

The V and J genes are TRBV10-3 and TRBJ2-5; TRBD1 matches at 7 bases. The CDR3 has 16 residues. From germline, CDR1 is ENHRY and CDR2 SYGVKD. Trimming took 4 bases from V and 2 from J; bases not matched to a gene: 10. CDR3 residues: CAISGTGTASQETQYF. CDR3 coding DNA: TGTGCCATCAGTGGTACCGGGACAGCCAGTCAAGAGACCCAGTACTTC.

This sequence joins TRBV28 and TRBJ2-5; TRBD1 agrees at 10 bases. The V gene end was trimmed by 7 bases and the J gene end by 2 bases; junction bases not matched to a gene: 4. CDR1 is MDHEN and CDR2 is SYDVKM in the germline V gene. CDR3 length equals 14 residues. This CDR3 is CASTSGQGQETQYF. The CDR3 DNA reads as TGTGCCAGCACCTCGGGACAGGGGCAAGAGACCCAGTACTTC.

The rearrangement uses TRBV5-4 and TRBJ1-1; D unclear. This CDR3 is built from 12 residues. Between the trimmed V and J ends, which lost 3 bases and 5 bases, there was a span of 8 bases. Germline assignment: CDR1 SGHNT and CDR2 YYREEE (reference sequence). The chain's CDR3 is CASSSTGTEAFF. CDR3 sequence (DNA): TGTGCCAGCAGCTCCACGGGAACTGAAGCTTTCTTT.

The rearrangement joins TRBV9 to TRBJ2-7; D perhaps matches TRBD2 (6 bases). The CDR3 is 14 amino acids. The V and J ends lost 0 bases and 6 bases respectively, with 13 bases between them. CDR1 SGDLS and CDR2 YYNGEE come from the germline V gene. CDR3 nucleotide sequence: TGTGCCAGCAGCGTAGGGGGGGAGTCAGGCGAGCAGTACTTC. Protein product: CASSVGGESGEQYF.

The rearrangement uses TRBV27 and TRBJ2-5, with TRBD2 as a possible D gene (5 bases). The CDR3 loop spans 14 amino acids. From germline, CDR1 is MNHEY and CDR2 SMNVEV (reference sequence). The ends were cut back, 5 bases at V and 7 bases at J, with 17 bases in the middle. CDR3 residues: CASSKTDFRGTQYF. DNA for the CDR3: TGTGCCAGCAGTAAAACGGACTTCCGGGGGACCCAGTACTTC.

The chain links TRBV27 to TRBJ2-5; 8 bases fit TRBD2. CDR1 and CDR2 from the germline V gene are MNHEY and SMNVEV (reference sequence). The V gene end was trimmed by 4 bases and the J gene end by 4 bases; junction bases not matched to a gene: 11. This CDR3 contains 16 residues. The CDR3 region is CASSSQAGVPAETQYF. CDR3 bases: TGTGCCAGCAGTTCTCAAGCGGGAGTGCCCGCAGAGACCCAGTACTTC.

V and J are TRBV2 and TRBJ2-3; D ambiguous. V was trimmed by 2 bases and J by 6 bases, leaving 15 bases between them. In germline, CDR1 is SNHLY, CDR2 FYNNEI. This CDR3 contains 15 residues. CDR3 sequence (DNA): TGTGCCAGCAGTGAAAGAGCGCATACCCTGGATACGCAGTATTTT. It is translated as CASSERAHTLDTQYF.

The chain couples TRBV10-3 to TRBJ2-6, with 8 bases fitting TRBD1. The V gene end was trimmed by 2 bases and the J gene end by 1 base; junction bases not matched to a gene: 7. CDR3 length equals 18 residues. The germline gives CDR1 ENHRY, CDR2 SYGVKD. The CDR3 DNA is TGTGCCATCAGTGAGCCCACGGGACAGGTTTCTGGGGCCAACGTCCTGACTTTC. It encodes CAISEPTGQVSGANVLTF.